Each of the 17 T cell receptor beta chains below was sequenced from the same sample in a study of blood T cell repertoires in COVID-19. TCRdb's copy holds only in-frame clones and misses some; the assay was immunoSEQ multiplex PCR. The data show roughly 140,000 clones, roughly three quarters seen once. The specimen was peripheral blood. The receptors derive from a woman aged 55-75 years with acute or convalescent COVID-19.

The sample holds a few counts of this clone. The rearrangement joins TRBV3-1 (or the pseudogene TRBV3-2) to TRBJ1-2; D may be TRBD1 (6 bases). V lost 5 bases and J 4 bases, leaving 11 bases between the germline ends. Germline CDR1 and CDR2: LGHDT and YNNKEL (reference sequence). CDR3 length: 13 residues. This CDR3 is CASSSTGTYGYTF. The CDR3 region has the DNA TGTGCCAGCAGCTCAACAGGGACCTATGGCTACACCTTC.

This chain joins TRBV28 and TRBJ2-7; 9 bases agree with TRBD2. Germline V gene data show CDR1 as MDHEN and CDR2 as SYDVKM. This CDR3 comprises 14 residues. V lost 8 bases to trimming and J lost 9 bases; unmatched junction nucleotides: 14. CDR3 in DNA: TGTGCCAGCTACGATCTAGCGGGACGAGACGGGCAGTACTTC. Translated, it gives CASYDLAGRDGQYF.

This chain uses TRBV9 with TRBJ2-1; D may be TRBD1 (5 bases). Germline CDR1 SGDLS, CDR2 YYNGEE. V was cut by 4 bases and J by 5 bases, with 31 bases left in between. CDR3 length: 20 residues. This chain's CDR3 is CASSTPLGRVAEGPHNEQFF. DNA for the CDR3: TGTGCCAGCAGCACCCCGTTGGGCAGGGTGGCCGAAGGGCCGCACAATGAGCAGTTCTTC.

This clone was picked up one time. V gene TRBV18 combines with J gene TRBJ2-1, with a weak D call TRBD1 (6 bases). Germline V gene data show CDR1 as KGHSH and CDR2 as LQKENI. V was trimmed by 5 bases and J by 8 bases, leaving 16 bases between them. This CDR3 is 14 amino acids long. This chain's CDR3 is CASSEGQMADEQFF. DNA for the CDR3: TGTGCCAGCTCAGAAGGACAGATGGCGGATGAGCAGTTCTTC.

The chain links TRBV9 to TRBJ2-7, with TRBD2 matching 8 bases. After removal of 7 bases from V and 7 bases from J, the junction contained 10 bases not matched to a gene. CDR1 SGDLS and CDR2 YYNGEE come from the germline V gene. This CDR3 comprises 13 residues. CDR3 sequence (DNA): TGTGCCAGCGGGGGCGGTGGCGGGAGGGAGCAGTACTTC. It yields the protein CASGGGGGREQYF.

V is TRBV5-1 and J is TRBJ2-5, with 14 bases fitting TRBD2. Germline CDR1 and CDR2: SGHRS and YFSETQ. The CDR3 is 16 residues long. V trimming: 4 bases; J trimming: 5 bases; junction bases outside the gene matches: 7. The CDR3 DNA is TGCGCCAGCAGCCTGGGACTAGCGGGAGTGAGGGAGACCCAGTACTTC. Translated, it gives CASSLGLAGVRETQYF.

The CDR3 region has the DNA TGTGCCAGCAGCCAAGAATCCCCCCCCGGCTCCTACGAGCAGTACTTC. Its translation: CASSQESPPGSYEQYF. V is TRBV4-2 and J is TRBJ2-7; no firm D call. The ends were cut back, 0 bases at V and 0 bases at J, with 12 bases in the middle. Germline V gene lookup returns CDR1 LGHNA and CDR2 YNFKEQ. The CDR3 covers 16 residues.

This sequence joins TRBV20-1 and TRBJ1-2; D remains unclear. V was cut by 3 bases and J by 3 bases, with 5 bases left in between. The germline V gene has CDR1 DFQATT and CDR2 SNEGSKA (reference sequence). The CDR3 has 11 amino acids. CDR3 coding DNA: TGCAGTGCTAGGACTCACTATGGCTACACCTTC. Encoded protein: CSARTHYGYTF.

The chain links TRBV18 to TRBJ2-7, with D perhaps TRBD2 (5 bases). The CDR3 totals 14 residues. Trimming removed 0 bases at V and 3 bases at J, with 9 bases between. The V gene's germline CDR1 is KGHSH and CDR2 LQKENI. The CDR3 is CASSPPAGYYEQYF. DNA for the CDR3: TGTGCCAGCTCACCACCGGCGGGCTACTACGAGCAGTACTTC.

Here the CDR3 DNA reads TGTGCCAGCAGCTTGAACGGACTGAGCTCCTACGAGCAGTACTTC. Translation: CASSLNGLSSYEQYF. The gene calls are TRBV11-2 and TRBJ2-7, with a tentative D call TRBD2 (5 bases). The germline V and J ends were trimmed by 3 bases and 0 bases, with 12 bases remaining between them. The CDR3 consists of 15 residues. Germline CDR1 reads SGHAT; CDR2 reads FQNNGV.

The chain uses TRBV11-3 and TRBJ2-1; D is unclear. The CDR3 spans 16 residues. Germline lookup yields CDR1 SGHNT and CDR2 YENEEA. Trimming cost V 3 bases and J 0 bases, with 12 bases left between them. The CDR3 DNA reads TGTGCCAGCAGCTTTACCAGATACAGCTCCTACAATGAGCAGTTCTTC. Its translation: CASSFTRYSSYNEQFF. The variable domain in full, completed from reference TRBV11-3 and TRBJ2-1, reads EAGVVQSPRYKIIEKKQPVAFWCNPISGHNTLYWYLQNLGQGPELLIRYENEEAVDDSQLPKDRFSAERLKGVDSTLKIQPAELGDSAVYLCASSFTRYSSYNEQFFGPGTRLTVL.

As to this clone: An end of the junction does not agree with germline; a read error may underlie this. The chain joins TRBV20-1 to TRBJ1-1, with D uncertain. The germline CDR1 and CDR2 sequences are DFQATT and SNEGSKA (reference sequence). The CDR3 sequence is 10 residues long. The DNA of the CDR3 is TGCAGTGCCAACGCACAAGAAGTTTTCTTT. Residues: CSANAQEVFF.

A single count supports this clone. V and J are TRBV7-6 and TRBJ2-7; 9 positions agree with TRBD1. Looked up from germline, CDR1 is SGHVS and CDR2 is FNYEAQ. The CDR3 loop spans 15 amino acids. Germline trimming cut 5 bases from V and 3 bases from J; bases unmatched to any gene: 8. CDR3 sequence (DNA): TGTGCCAGCAGCCTTGGACAGGGGCTCTACTACGAGCAGTACTTC. This translates into CASSLGQGLYYEQYF.

In this sample, this clone turned up once. The chain links TRBV14 to TRBJ2-7; no definite D call. Between the trimmed V and J ends, which lost 2 bases and 2 bases, there was a span of 16 bases. The CDR3 extends over 16 amino acids. CDR1 and CDR2 from the germline V gene are SGHDN and FVKESK. CDR3 nucleotides: TGTGCCAGCAGCCAACAACCGACGACTCTCACCTACGAGCAGTACTTC. Translating it yields CASSQQPTTLTYEQYF.

The chain recombines TRBV27 with TRBJ2-3; TRBD2 matches 14 bases. The CDR3 is 15 amino acids. Germline assignment: CDR1 MNHEY and CDR2 SMNVEV (reference sequence). Losses at the gene ends were 7 bases for V and 4 bases for J; bases not matched to a gene: 4. This chain's CDR3 is CASTRLAGGPDTQYF. CDR3 nucleotides: TGTGCCAGCACAAGACTAGCGGGAGGGCCAGATACGCAGTATTTT.

The V and J genes are TRBV7-2 and TRBJ2-4; D uncertain. The CDR3 is made up of 15 amino acids. Germline loops: CDR1 SGHTA, CDR2 FQGNSA. The V end was cut by 5 bases, the J end by 1 base, with 12 bases between. The chain's CDR3 is CASSRDSLAKNIQYF. CDR3 nucleotides: TGTGCCAGCAGCAGAGATAGCCTGGCCAAAAACATTCAGTACTTC. Combining the CDR3 with reference TRBV7-2 and TRBJ2-4 gives the whole variable domain GAGVSQSPSNKVTEKGKDVELRCDPISGHTALYWYRQSLGQGLEFLIYFQGNSAPDKSGLPSDRFSAERTGGSVSTLTIQRTQQEDSAVYLCASSRDSLAKNIQYFGAGTRLSVL.

The rearrangement links TRBV19 to TRBJ1-2; D remains ambiguous. Germline V CDR1 and CDR2: LNHDA, SQIVND (reference sequence). The V end lost 8 bases, the J end lost 4 bases, and 11 bases lay between the germline ends. This CDR3 is 12 amino acids long. CDR3: CASQGGPYGYTF. The CDR3 nucleotides read TGTGCCAGTCAAGGCGGGCCCTATGGCTACACCTTC.